The subject of this entry is one T cell receptor (beta chain). This record belongs to a study of T cell responses to AZD1222 COVID-19 vaccine. Trimming took off 5 bases at V and 4 bases at J, with 8 bases between the two ends. This CDR3 comprises 13 residues. TCRdb keeps only in-frame clones here, not all; method: immunoSEQ multiplex PCR. The sample lists 130,000 or so clones, about 90% occurring once. The clonotype comes from an adult in good health. The starting material was peripheral blood, obtained on day 0 of AZD1222 vaccination. The chain couples TRBV12-3 or TRBV12-4 to TRBJ2-2, with D perhaps given as TRBD1 or TRBD2 (5 bases each). For the CDR3, the DNA is TGTGCCAGCAGTCCAGGGACCACCGGGGAGCTGTTTTTT. This sequence encodes CASSPGTTGELFF.